A single sample is the source of the 9 T cell receptor beta chains below, sequenced in a study of blood T cell repertoires in COVID-19. The repertoire was sequenced with immunoSEQ multiplex PCR; TCRdb's copy has only in-frame clones and lacks some. The table has some 220,000 clones, 70% to 90% seen once. The sample comprised peripheral blood. The receptors here all came from a man aged 45-65 years who had recovered from COVID-19.

V is TRBV11-2 and J is TRBJ2-7, with a possible D match to TRBD2 (5 bases). Per the germline V gene, CDR1 is SGHAT and CDR2 is FQNNGV. V was shortened by 2 bases and J by 4 bases, with 12 bases between the two germline ends. This CDR3 is 14 amino acids long. The CDR3 nucleotides read TGTGCCAGCAGCTTACCGGAGGCCGATTACGAGCAGTACTTC. It specifies CASSLPEADYEQYF.

V and J are TRBV28 and TRBJ1-1; TRBD1 is a possible D gene (5 bases). From germline, CDR1 is MDHEN and CDR2 SYDVKM. With 3 bases removed from V and 5 bases from J, the gap between germline ends came to 13 bases. The CDR3 totals 14 residues. The CDR3 nucleotides read TGTGCCAGCAGTTTGAAGGGGCGTTGGACTGAAGCTTTCTTT. Translation: CASSLKGRWTEAFF.

The chain carries TRBV4-1 and TRBJ1-1; 7 bases align to TRBD1. This CDR3 has 16 residues. From germline, CDR1 is MGHRA and CDR2 YSYEKL. V dropped 1 base and J dropped 5; count of bases not matched to a gene: 10. The CDR3 sequence: CASSQARDSLMTEAFF. In DNA form, the CDR3 reads TGCGCCAGCAGCCAAGCACGGGACAGTTTAATGACTGAAGCTTTCTTT.

J is TRBJ2-1 and V is TRBV30; TRBD2 matches at 10 bases. The V gene's germline CDR1 is GTSNPN and CDR2 SVGIG (reference sequence). Unmatched junction bases numbered 16, after V lost 6 bases and J lost 8 bases. This CDR3 contains 16 residues. Here the CDR3 reads CACFRTSGTWGHEQFF. For the CDR3, the DNA is TGTGCCTGCTTTAGGACTAGCGGAACATGGGGACATGAGCAGTTCTTC. Full variable domain (rest looked up from reference TRBV30 and TRBJ2-1): SQTIHQWPATLVQPVGSPLSLECTVEGTSNPNLYWYRQAAGRGLQLLFYSVGIGQISSEVPQNLSASRPQDRQFILSSKKLLLSDSGFYLCACFRTSGTWGHEQFFGPGTRLTVL.

The chain couples TRBV20-1 to TRBJ2-2, with TRBD2 as a possible D gene (6 bases). V shed 3 bases and J shed 1 base, with 9 bases lying between them. Germline assignment: CDR1 DFQATT and CDR2 SNEGSKA (reference sequence). The CDR3 contains 14 residues. The CDR3 DNA sequence: TGCAGTGCTAGTTTCGGGGGGAACACCGGGGAGCTGTTTTTT. This sequence encodes CSASFGGNTGELFF.

This clone was seen a handful of times. This rearrangement joins TRBV28 to TRBJ2-1; 15 positions match TRBD2. V trimming: 3 bases; J trimming: 7 bases; junction bases outside the gene matches: 13. This CDR3 region has 19 residues. Germline V gene data show CDR1 as MDHEN and CDR2 as SYDVKM. The CDR3 nucleotides read TGTGCCAGCAGTTTGGGACTAGCGGGAGGCCCAGGGGAGGGGAATGAGCAGTTCTTC. Its translation is CASSLGLAGGPGEGNEQFF. Full variable domain (outside the CDR3, taken from reference TRBV28 and TRBJ2-1): DVKVTQSSRYLVKRTGEKVFLECVQDMDHENMFWYRQDPGLGLRLIYFSYDVKMKEKGDIPEGYSVSREKKERFSLILESASTNQTSMYLCASSLGLAGGPGEGNEQFFGPGTRLTVL.

The chain links TRBV5-1 to TRBJ2-5, with TRBD2 identical over 8 bases. V shed 1 base, J shed 11 bases, and the junction held 10 bases outside the gene matches. CDR1 is SGHRS, CDR2 YFSETQ, per germline. The CDR3 is 14 residues long. The CDR3, as DNA: TGCGCCAGCAGCTTGAACACGGGACTAGAGTTGCAGTACTTC. Its protein product is CASSLNTGLELQYF. Combining the CDR3 with reference TRBV5-1 and TRBJ2-5 gives the whole variable domain KAGVTQTPRYLIKTRGQQVTLSCSPISGHRSVSWYQQTPGQGLQFLFEYFSETQRNKGNFPGRFSGRQFSNSRSEMNVSTLELGDSALYLCASSLNTGLELQYFGPGTRLLVL.

The V and J genes are TRBV27 and TRBJ1-3, with 7 positions matching TRBD1. The CDR3 extends over 15 amino acids. V was clipped by 7 bases and J by 4 bases; unmatched bases: 10. Germline V gene data show CDR1 as MNHEY and CDR2 as SMNVEV (reference sequence). CDR3 sequence reads: CASKNRGIAGNTIYF. CDR3 sequence (DNA): TGTGCCAGCAAAAACAGGGGTATCGCGGGAAACACCATATATTTT.

This chain joins TRBV7-9 and TRBJ1-3, with D possibly TRBD1 on 5 matching bases. CDR1 and CDR2 from the germline V gene are SEHNR and FQNEAQ (reference sequence). There are 16 residues in the CDR3. V lost 4 bases and J lost 4, with 17 bases in between. The CDR3 DNA follows: TGTGCCAGCAGCTCCGGCTGGGGGGATTACGGAAACACCATATATTTT. It yields the protein CASSSGWGDYGNTIYF.